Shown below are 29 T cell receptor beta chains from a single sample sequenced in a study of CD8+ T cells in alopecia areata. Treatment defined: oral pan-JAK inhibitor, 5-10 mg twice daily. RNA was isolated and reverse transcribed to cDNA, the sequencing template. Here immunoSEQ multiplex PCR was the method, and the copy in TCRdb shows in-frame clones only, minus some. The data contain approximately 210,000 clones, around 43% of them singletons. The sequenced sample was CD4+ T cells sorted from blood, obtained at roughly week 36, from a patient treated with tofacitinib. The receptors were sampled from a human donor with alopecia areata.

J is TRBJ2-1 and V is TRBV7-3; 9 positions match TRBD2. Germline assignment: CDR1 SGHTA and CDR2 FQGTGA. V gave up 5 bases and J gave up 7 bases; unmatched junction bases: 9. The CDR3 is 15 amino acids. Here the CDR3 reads CASSLKREAGNEQFF. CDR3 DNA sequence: TGTGCCAGCAGCCTAAAGCGGGAGGCCGGGAATGAGCAGTTCTTC.

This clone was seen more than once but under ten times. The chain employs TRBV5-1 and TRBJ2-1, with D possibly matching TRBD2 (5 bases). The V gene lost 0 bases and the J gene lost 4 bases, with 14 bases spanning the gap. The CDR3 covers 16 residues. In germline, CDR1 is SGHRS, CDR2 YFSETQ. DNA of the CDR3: TGCGCCAGCAGCTTGGTTCCTAGCTTAAGGTACAATGAGCAGTTCTTC. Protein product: CASSLVPSLRYNEQFF.

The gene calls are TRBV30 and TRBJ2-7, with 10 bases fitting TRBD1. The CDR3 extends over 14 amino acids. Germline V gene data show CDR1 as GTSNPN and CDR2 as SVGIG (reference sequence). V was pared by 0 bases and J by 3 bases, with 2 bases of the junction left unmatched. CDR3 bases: TGTGCCTGGAGTGTAGGGGACAGGGGCTACGAGCAGTACTTC. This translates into CAWSVGDRGYEQYF. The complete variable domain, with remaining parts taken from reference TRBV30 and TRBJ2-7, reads SQTIHQWPATLVQPVGSPLSLECTVEGTSNPNLYWYRQAAGRGLQLLFYSVGIGQISSEVPQNLSASRPQDRQFILSSKKLLLSDSGFYLCAWSVGDRGYEQYFGPGTRLTVT.

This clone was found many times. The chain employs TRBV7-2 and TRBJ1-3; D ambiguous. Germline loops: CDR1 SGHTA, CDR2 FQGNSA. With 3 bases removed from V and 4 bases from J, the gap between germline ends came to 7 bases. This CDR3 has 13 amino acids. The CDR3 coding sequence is TGTGCCAGCAGCTTTTTTCAGGGAAACACCATATATTTT. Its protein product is CASSFFQGNTIYF.

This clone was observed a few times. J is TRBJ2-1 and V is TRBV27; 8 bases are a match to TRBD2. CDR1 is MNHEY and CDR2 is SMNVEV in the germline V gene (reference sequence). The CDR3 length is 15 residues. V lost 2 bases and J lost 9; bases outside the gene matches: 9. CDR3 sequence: CASSLAGTRRAEQFF. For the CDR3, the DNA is TGTGCCAGCAGTTTAGCCGGGACTAGGAGAGCTGAGCAGTTCTTC.

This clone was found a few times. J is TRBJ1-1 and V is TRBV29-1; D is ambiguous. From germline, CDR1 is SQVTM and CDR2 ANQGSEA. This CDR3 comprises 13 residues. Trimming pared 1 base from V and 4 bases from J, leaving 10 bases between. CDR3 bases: TGCAGCGTTGAAGGCGCGGGAGGCACTGAAGCTTTCTTT. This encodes CSVEGAGGTEAFF.

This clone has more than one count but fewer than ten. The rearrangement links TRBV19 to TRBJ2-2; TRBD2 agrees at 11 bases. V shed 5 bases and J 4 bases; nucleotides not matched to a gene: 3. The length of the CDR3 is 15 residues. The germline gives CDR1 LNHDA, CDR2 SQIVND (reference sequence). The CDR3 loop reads CASSVTSGITGELFF. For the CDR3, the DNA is TGTGCCAGTAGTGTGACTAGCGGGATCACCGGGGAGCTGTTTTTT.

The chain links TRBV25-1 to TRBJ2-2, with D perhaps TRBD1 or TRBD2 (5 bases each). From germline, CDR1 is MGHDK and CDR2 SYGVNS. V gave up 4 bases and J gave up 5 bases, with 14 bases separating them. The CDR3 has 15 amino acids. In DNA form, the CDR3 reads TGTGCCAGCAGTGCTGGGGGAGCAGGTACCGGGGAGCTGTTTTTT. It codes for CASSAGGAGTGELFF.

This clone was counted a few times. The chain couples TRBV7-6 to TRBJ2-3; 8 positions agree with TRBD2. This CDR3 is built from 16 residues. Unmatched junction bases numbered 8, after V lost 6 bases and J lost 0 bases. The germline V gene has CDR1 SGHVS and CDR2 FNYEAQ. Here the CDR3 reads CASSRREGQSTDTQYF. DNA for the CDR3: TGTGCCAGCAGTCGCCGGGAGGGTCAGAGCACAGATACGCAGTATTTT.

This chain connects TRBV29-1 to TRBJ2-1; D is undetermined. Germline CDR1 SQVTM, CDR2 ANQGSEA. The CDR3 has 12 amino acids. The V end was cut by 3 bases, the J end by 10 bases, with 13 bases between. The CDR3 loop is CSVERASSEQFF. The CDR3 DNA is TGCAGCGTTGAGCGTGCATCCTCCGAGCAGTTCTTC.

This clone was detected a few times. The CDR3 DNA reads TGTGCCTGGAGTGGGTTTAAGGGGAGTCTAGCGGGAGGGAGCTCCTACAATGAGCAGTTCTTC. As protein: CAWSGFKGSLAGGSSYNEQFF. The chain carries TRBV30 and TRBJ2-1; TRBD2 aligns across 12 bases. The CDR3 contains 21 residues. With V trimmed by 1 base and J by 0 bases, 16 bases remained unmatched. Germline V CDR1 and CDR2: GTSNPN, SVGIG (reference sequence). The full variable domain, its missing parts supplied by reference TRBV30 and TRBJ2-1, is SQTIHQWPATLVQPVGSPLSLECTVEGTSNPNLYWYRQAAGRGLQLLFYSVGIGQISSEVPQNLSASRPQDRQFILSSKKLLLSDSGFYLCAWSGFKGSLAGGSSYNEQFFGPGTRLTVL.

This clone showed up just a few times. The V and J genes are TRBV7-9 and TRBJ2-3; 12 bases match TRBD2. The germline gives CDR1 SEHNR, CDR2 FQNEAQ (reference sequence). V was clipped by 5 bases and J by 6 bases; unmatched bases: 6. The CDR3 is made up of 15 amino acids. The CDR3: CASSGTSGRSDTQYF. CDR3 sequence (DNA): TGTGCCAGCAGCGGCACTAGCGGGAGGTCGGATACGCAGTATTTT.

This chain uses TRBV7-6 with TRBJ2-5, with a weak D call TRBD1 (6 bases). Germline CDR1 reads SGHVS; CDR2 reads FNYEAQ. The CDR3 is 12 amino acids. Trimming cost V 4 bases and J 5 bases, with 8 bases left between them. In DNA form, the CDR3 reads TGTGCCAGCAGCTCTGGGGGCGAGACCCAGTACTTC. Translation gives CASSSGGETQYF. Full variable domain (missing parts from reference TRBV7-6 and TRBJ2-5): GAGVSQSPRYKVTKRGQDVALRCDPISGHVSLYWYRQALGQGPEFLTYFNYEAQQDKSGLPNDRFSAERPEGSISTLTIQRTEQRDSAMYRCASSSGGETQYFGPGTRLLVL.

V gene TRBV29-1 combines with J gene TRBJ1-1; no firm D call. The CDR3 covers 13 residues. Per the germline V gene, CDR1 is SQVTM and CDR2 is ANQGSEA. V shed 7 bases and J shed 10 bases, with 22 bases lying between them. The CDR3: CSERGPILGGAFF. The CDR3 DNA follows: TGCAGCGAAAGAGGACCGATCCTCGGAGGAGCTTTCTTT.

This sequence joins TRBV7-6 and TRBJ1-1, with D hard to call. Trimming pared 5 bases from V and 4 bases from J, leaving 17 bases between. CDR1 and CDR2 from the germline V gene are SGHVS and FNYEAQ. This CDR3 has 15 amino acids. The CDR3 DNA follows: TGTGCCAGCAGCCCCACGCTCGGGAGAGTCACTGAAGCTTTCTTT. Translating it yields CASSPTLGRVTEAFF. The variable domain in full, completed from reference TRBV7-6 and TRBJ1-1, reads GAGVSQSPRYKVTKRGQDVALRCDPISGHVSLYWYRQALGQGPEFLTYFNYEAQQDKSGLPNDRFSAERPEGSISTLTIQRTEQRDSAMYRCASSPTLGRVTEAFFGQGTRLTVV.

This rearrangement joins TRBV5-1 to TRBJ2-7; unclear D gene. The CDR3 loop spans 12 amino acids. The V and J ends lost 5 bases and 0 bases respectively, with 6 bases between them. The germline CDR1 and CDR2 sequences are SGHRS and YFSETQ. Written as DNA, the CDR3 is TGCGCCAGCAGTCAAACCTCCTACGAGCAGTACTTC. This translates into CASSQTSYEQYF.

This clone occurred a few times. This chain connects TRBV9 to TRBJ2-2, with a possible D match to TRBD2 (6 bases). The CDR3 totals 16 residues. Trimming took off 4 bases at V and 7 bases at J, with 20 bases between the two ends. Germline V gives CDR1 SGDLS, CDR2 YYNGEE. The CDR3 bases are TGTGCCAGCAGCTCCACCGGGACTTCCGTCCACGGGGAGCTGTTTTTT. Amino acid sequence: CASSSTGTSVHGELFF. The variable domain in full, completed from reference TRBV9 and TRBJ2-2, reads DSGVTQTPKHLITATGQRVTLRCSPRSGDLSVYWYQQSLDQGLQFLIQYYNGEERAKGNILERFSAQQFPDLHSELNLSSLELGDSALYFCASSSTGTSVHGELFFGEGSRLTVL.

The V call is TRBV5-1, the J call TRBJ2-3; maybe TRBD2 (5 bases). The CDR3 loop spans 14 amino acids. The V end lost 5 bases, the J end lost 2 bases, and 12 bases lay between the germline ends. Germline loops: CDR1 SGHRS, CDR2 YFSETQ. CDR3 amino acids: CASSTSGYTDTQYF. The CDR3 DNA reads TGCGCCAGCAGTACCAGCGGCTACACAGATACGCAGTATTTT.

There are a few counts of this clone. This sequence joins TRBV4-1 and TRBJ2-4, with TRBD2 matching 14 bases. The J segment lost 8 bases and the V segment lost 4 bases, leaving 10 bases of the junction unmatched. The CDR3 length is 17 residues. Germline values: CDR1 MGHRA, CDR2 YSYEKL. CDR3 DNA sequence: TGCGCCAGCAGCCTTACCGGGACTAGCGGGAGATGGGACATTCAGTACTTC. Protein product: CASSLTGTSGRWDIQYF.

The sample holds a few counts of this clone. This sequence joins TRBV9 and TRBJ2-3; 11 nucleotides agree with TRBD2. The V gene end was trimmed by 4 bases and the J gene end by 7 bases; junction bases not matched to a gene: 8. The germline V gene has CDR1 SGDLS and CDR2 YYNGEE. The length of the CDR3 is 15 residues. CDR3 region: CASSPGTSGPNTQYF. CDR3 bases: TGTGCCAGCAGCCCCGGGACTAGCGGCCCCAATACGCAGTATTTT.

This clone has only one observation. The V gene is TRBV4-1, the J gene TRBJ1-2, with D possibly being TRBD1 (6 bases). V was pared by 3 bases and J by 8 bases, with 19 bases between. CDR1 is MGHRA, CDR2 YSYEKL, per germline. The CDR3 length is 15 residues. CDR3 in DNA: TGCGCCAGCAGCCAGACCAGAAGGCCAGGGGAAGGCTACACCTTC. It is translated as CASSQTRRPGEGYTF.

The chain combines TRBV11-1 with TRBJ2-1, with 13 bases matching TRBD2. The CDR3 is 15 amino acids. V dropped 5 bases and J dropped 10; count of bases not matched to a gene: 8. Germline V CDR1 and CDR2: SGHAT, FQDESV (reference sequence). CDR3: CASSPRLAGGLEQFF. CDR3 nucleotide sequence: TGTGCCAGCAGCCCCCGACTAGCGGGAGGCCTCGAGCAGTTCTTC.

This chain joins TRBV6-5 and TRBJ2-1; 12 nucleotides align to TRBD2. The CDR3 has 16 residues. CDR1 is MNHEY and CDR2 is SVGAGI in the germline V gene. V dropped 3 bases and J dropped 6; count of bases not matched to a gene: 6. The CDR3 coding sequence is TGTGCCAGCAGTTATGTGACTAGCGGGAGAGGCAATGAGCAGTTCTTC. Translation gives CASSYVTSGRGNEQFF.

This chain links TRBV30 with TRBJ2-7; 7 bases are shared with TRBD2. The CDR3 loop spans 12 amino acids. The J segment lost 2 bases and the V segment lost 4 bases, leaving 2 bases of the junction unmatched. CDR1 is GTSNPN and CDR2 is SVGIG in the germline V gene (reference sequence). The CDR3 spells CAWTSGPYEQYF. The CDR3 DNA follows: TGTGCCTGGACTAGCGGCCCCTACGAGCAGTACTTC.

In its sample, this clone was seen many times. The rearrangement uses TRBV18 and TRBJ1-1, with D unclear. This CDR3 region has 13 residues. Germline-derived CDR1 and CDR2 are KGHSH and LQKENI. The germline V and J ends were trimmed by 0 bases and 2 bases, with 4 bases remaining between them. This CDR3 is CASSPPGNTEAFF. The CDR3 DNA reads TGTGCCAGCTCACCACCGGGCAACACTGAAGCTTTCTTT. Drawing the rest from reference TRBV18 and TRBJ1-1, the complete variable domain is NAGVMQNPRHLVRRRGQEARLRCSPMKGHSHVYWYRQLPEEGLKFMVYLQKENIIDESGMPKERFSAEFPKEGPSILRIQQVVRGDSAAYFCASSPPGNTEAFFGQGTRLTVV.

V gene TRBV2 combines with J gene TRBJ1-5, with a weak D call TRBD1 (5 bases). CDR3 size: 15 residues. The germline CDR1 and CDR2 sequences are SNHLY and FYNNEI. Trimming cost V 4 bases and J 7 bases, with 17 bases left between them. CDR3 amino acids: CASSGGGGRLQPQHF. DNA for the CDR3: TGTGCCAGCAGTGGGGGGGGTGGCAGGCTGCAGCCCCAGCATTTT.

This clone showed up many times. CDR3 protein: CASSLKTSAASTDTQYF. CDR3 sequence (DNA): TGTGCCAGCAGCTTGAAGACTAGCGCAGCTAGCACAGATACGCAGTATTTT. The chain combines TRBV11-2 with TRBJ2-3, with 8 bases fitting TRBD2. Germline CDR1 and CDR2: SGHAT and FQNNGV. J was trimmed by 0 bases and V by 3 bases; bases with no gene match: 8. The CDR3 is 17 amino acids.

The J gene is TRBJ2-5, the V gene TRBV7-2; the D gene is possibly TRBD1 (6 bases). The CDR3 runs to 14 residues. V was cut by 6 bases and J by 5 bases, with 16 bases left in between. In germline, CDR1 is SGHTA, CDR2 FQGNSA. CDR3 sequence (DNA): TGTGCCAGCAGGCCCGGACAGTTTATGGAGACCCAGTACTTC. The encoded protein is CASRPGQFMETQYF.

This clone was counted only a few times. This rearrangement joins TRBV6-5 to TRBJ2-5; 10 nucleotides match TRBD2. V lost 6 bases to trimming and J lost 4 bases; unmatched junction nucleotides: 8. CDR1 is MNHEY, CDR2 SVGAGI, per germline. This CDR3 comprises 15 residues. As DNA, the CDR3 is TGTGCCAGCAGGCCCGGGACTAGCGTTGCAGAGACCCAGTACTTC. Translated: CASRPGTSVAETQYF.